A selection of T cell receptor beta chains follows, all from one sample in a study of blood T cell repertoires in COVID-19. Measured with immunoSEQ multiplex PCR; TCRdb has only the in-frame clones, and not every one. Of some 300,000 clones in the sample, around 88% were seen once. The specimen sequenced was peripheral blood. The receptors originated from a woman in her 30s who had recovered from COVID-19. Each CDR3 is given with its conserved first and last residue. The D gene is left open where the match is weak. Not all rows give a size; the values are once, few, many and, for expanded clones, a class.

TRBV11-2,TRBJ1-3,NA,NA,CASSQRLSGNTIYF,TGTGCCAGCAGCCAACGACTCTCTGGAAACACCATATATTTT
TRBV11-1,TRBJ1-2,NA,NA,CASSLMSGVGYTF,TGTGCCAGCAGCTTAATGTCAGGGGTTGGCTACACCTTC
TRBV7-9,TRBJ1-4,NA,NA,CASSVRQSTNEKLFF,TGTGCCAGCAGCGTAAGACAGTCAACTAATGAAAAACTGTTTTTT
TRBV30,TRBJ1-1,TRBD1,NA,CAWNVQGAEAFF,TGTGCCTGGAACGTACAGGGGGCTGAAGCTTTCTTT
TRBV28,TRBJ2-3,NA,NA,CASSLYRVYPDTQYF,TGTGCCAGCAGTTTATACAGGGTGTACCCAGATACGCAGTATTTT
TRBV6-5,TRBJ1-3,TRBD1,NA,CASSTRDRGGNTIYF,TGTGCCAGCAGTACAAGGGACAGGGGAGGAAACACCATATATTTT
TRBV5-1,TRBJ2-4,NA,NA,CASSLVGGQLAKNIQYF,TGCGCCAGCAGCTTGGTCGGAGGACAGCTAGCCAAAAACATTCAGTACTTC
TRBV4-3,TRBJ1-1,NA,once,CASSQVLAENTEAFF,TGCGCCAGCAGCCAAGTCCTCGCAGAGAACACTGAAGCTTTCTTT
TRBV20-1,TRBJ2-7,TRBD1,NA,CSASDPGQGIFHEQYF,TGCAGTGCTAGTGATCCGGGACAGGGTATTTTCCACGAGCAGTACTTC
TRBV28,TRBJ1-2,TRBD1,NA,CASSETGVNYGYTF,TGTGCCAGCAGTGAGACAGGGGTCAACTATGGCTACACCTTC
TRBV30,TRBJ2-1,NA,NA,CAWSVRNEQFF,TGTGCCTGGAGTGTACGGAATGAGCAGTTCTTC
TRBV7-9,TRBJ1-3,NA,NA,CAISMGQPGNTIYF,TGTGCCATCTCGATGGGGCAACCTGGAAACACCATATATTTT
TRBV5-6,TRBJ2-4,TRBD1,NA,CASSPDRGILSKNIQYF,TGTGCCAGCTCCCCTGACAGGGGGATATTGTCCAAAAACATTCAGTACTTC
TRBV11-3,TRBJ2-3,NA,NA,CASSPWQGSDTQYF,TGTGCCAGCAGCCCTTGGCAGGGCTCAGATACGCAGTATTTT
TRBV5-1,TRBJ2-1,TRBD2,NA,CASSTSGGASYNEQFF,TGCGCCAGCAGCACCAGCGGGGGAGCTTCCTACAATGAGCAGTTCTTC
TRBV7-9,TRBJ1-4,TRBD1,NA,CASSSTGGQLFF,TGTGCCAGCAGCTCAACAGGGGGCCAACTGTTTTTT
TRBV4-1,TRBJ2-7,TRBD2,NA,CASTPGPGTNPYEQYF,TGCGCCAGCACCCCGGGGCCCGGGACTAACCCCTACGAGCAGTACTTC
TRBV9,TRBJ2-2,TRBD1,NA,CASSDPQGENTGELFF,TGTGCCAGCAGCGACCCACAGGGGGAAAACACCGGGGAGCTGTTTTTT
TRBV6-5,TRBJ1-1,NA,NA,CASKQALNTEAFF,TGTGCCAGCAAGCAGGCCTTGAACACTGAAGCTTTCTTT
TRBV24-1,TRBJ2-3,NA,few,CATSDLTAGSSGTQYF,TGTGCCACCAGTGATTTGACGGCAGGATCGTCGGGGACGCAGTATTTT
TRBV5-1,TRBJ2-1,NA,NA,CASSLDGGVTYNEQFF,TGCGCCAGCAGCTTGGACGGGGGTGTTACCTACAATGAGCAGTTCTTC
TRBV19,TRBJ1-1,NA,NA,CASSILTSRNTEAFF,TGTGCCAGTAGTATCCTTACCTCGAGAAACACTGAAGCTTTCTTT
TRBV7-3,TRBJ2-1,TRBD1,NA,CASSTGQGNEQFF,TGTGCCAGCAGCACAGGACAGGGGAATGAGCAGTTCTTC
TRBV7-9,TRBJ2-1,TRBD2,NA,CASSSRLAGALNEQFF,TGTGCCAGCAGCTCTAGACTAGCGGGGGCCCTCAATGAGCAGTTCTTC
TRBV13,TRBJ2-7,NA,NA,CASSLGNSGYEQYF,TGTGCCAGCAGCTTAGGTAATTCAGGCTACGAGCAGTACTTC
TRBV4-2,TRBJ1-3,NA,NA,CASSQDRYRSGNTIYF,TGTGCCAGCAGCCAAGATCGCTACAGGTCTGGAAACACCATATATTTT
TRBV5-1,TRBJ2-2,NA,NA,CASSLGGGTGELFF,TGCGCCAGCAGCTTGGGAGGTGGCACCGGGGAGCTGTTTTTT
TRBV19,TRBJ2-6,TRBD2,NA,CASSIYGGAGANVLTF,TGTGCCAGTAGTATATACGGGGGGGCTGGGGCCAACGTCCTGACTTTC
TRBV6-2/TRBV6-3,TRBJ1-1,NA,NA,CASSYSRGTEAFF,TGTGCCAGCAGTTACTCGCGGGGGACTGAAGCTTTCTTT
TRBV27,TRBJ2-7,TRBD2,NA,CASSLRGGSYEQYF,TGTGCCAGCAGCCTCCGGGGGGGCTCCTACGAGCAGTACTTC
TRBV12-2,TRBJ2-7,NA,NA,CASRLSGNSSVSYEQYF,TGTGCAAGTCGCTTATCGGGCAACTCTAGCGTGTCCTACGAGCAGTACTTC
TRBV7-2,TRBJ2-1,TRBD2,NA,CASSAGLGSGGHNEQFF,TGTGCCAGCAGCGCCGGGTTGGGGAGCGGGGGGCACAATGAGCAGTTCTTC
TRBV12-3/TRBV12-4,TRBJ1-2,NA,NA,CASRPNLRDGYTF,TGTGCCAGCAGACCCAACCTGAGGGATGGCTACACCTTC
TRBV28,TRBJ1-1,NA,NA,CASSRQVDTEAFF,TGTGCCAGCAGTCGTCAGGTGGACACTGAAGCTTTCTTT
TRBV30,TRBJ2-1,TRBD1,few,CAWIHPTGSNEQFF,TGTGCCTGGATTCATCCGACAGGGAGCAATGAGCAGTTCTTC
TRBV2,TRBJ2-1,TRBD2,NA,CASSEEGLGNSYNEQFF,TGTGCCAGCAGTGAAGAGGGACTAGGGAACTCCTACAATGAGCAGTTCTTC
TRBV27,TRBJ1-2,NA,NA,CASSLSGLYGYTF,TGTGCCAGCAGTTTATCAGGACTCTATGGCTACACCTTC
TRBV7-8,TRBJ1-2,TRBD1,few,CASSPLTGGYGYTF,TGTGCCAGCAGCCCTTTGACAGGGGGCTATGGCTACACCTTC
TRBV5-6,TRBJ2-1,NA,few,CASSLERGWNEQFF,TGTGCCAGCAGCTTGGAAAGGGGGTGGAATGAGCAGTTCTTC
TRBV20-1,TRBJ2-2,NA,NA,CSASSLVFTGELFF,TGCAGTGCTAGTTCTTTAGTATTCACCGGGGAGCTGTTTTTT
TRBV15,TRBJ1-2,TRBD1,NA,CATSREGGTGVVGYTF,TGTGCCACCAGCAGAGAGGGCGGGACAGGGGTTGTAGGCTACACCTTC
TRBV15,TRBJ1-4,NA,NA,CATSTGNREKLFF,TGTGCCACCAGCACAGGGAATCGGGAAAAACTGTTTTTT
TRBV28,TRBJ1-1,TRBD1,NA,CASSLWNRGRKAFF,TGTGCCAGCAGTTTATGGAACAGGGGGCGAAAAGCTTTCTTT
TRBV5-8,TRBJ2-5,NA,NA,CASSLLFRQETQYF,TGTGCCAGCAGCTTGCTGTTCAGGCAAGAGACCCAGTACTTC
TRBV5-1,TRBJ1-6,NA,NA,CASRFGSGSPLHF,NA
TRBV28,TRBJ2-7,TRBD1,NA,CATVRTGINYEQYF,TGTGCCACCGTACGGACAGGGATTAACTACGAGCAGTACTTC
TRBV7-6,TRBJ2-3,TRBD1,NA,CASSLEEDRDTDTQYF,TGTGCCAGCAGCTTAGAGGAGGACAGGGACACAGATACGCAGTATTTT
TRBV2,TRBJ2-3,TRBD1,NA,CASRTSFRGRNTDTQYF,TGTGCCAGCAGGACCTCTTTCAGGGGGCGAAACACAGATACGCAGTATTTT
TRBV7-2,TRBJ2-7,TRBD1,NA,CASSLSGQGGYEQYF,TGTGCCAGCAGCTTATCGGGACAGGGGGGATACGAGCAGTACTTC
TRBV5-4,TRBJ1-6,NA,NA,CASSLGQGRSPLHF,TGTGCCAGCAGCTTGGGGCAGGGCCGATCACCCCTCCACTTT
TRBV3-1/TRBV3-2,TRBJ1-6,NA,NA,CASSGQDNSPLHF,TGTGCCAGCAGCGGGCAGGATAATTCACCCCTCCACTTT
TRBV7-9,TRBJ2-2,TRBD2,NA,CASSWERGTTNTGELFF,TGTGCCAGCAGCTGGGAGCGGGGGACAACGAACACCGGGGAGCTGTTTTTT
TRBV5-4,TRBJ2-7,TRBD1,NA,CASSAGTGANEQYF,TGTGCCAGCAGCGCCGGGACAGGTGCAAACGAGCAGTACTTC
TRBV4-1,TRBJ1-2,NA,NA,CASSQPTGYGYTF,TGCGCCAGCAGCCAACCGACAGGCTATGGCTACACCTTC
TRBV2,TRBJ1-1,NA,NA,CASSEDLNTEAFF,TGTGCCAGCAGTGAAGACTTAAACACTGAAGCTTTCTTT
TRBV27,TRBJ1-1,NA,NA,CASSTGINTEAFF,TGTGCCAGCAGCACAGGGATTAACACTGAAGCTTTCTTT
TRBV7-3,TRBJ2-2,TRBD1,NA,CASSFLTGDTGELFF,TGTGCCAGCAGCTTTCTGACAGGGGACACCGGGGAGCTGTTTTTT